Described below is a single T cell receptor (beta chain) sequence and its context. It has no known antigen specificity. No much larger clone is present one base from it, and per-base qualities are unavailable. One collaborating source in Seattle enrolled patients while the patients were actively infected and followed the patients over time throughout the course of disease. Collaborating institutions collected whole blood in K2EDTA tubes following their own protocols. For TCRbeta analysis, collaborators shipped samples in one of three forms: frozen whole blood, isolated PBMCs, or DNA extracted from either of those sample types. TCRbeta CDR3 regions were amplified from genomic DNA using the immunoSEQ Assay, a bias-controlled multiplex PCR. Processing in the source paper ran as follows. Nucleated cell counts per sample were estimated from amplification of reference gene primers within the assay. Sequence reads were collapsed and filtered to measure the absolute abundance of every unique TCRbeta CDR3 rearrangement. For each sample, productive Simpson clonality was calculated as the square root of Simpson's diversity index over productive rearrangements. Drawn from immuneACCESS, this table holds only the in-frame rearrangements with V and J called that TCRdb kept. Clones are partly lost; checked studies trace under half to an unresolved V gene and leave the rest unexplained. The DNA gave D and trimming, while V, J and clone size come from that table. The table for this sample lists roughly 160,000 clones; approximately 86% of them were counted only once. Of the sample, 0.58% falls within the top ten clones.

The CDR3 numbers 14 residues from cysteine through phenylalanine. Only CDR3 DNA remains: 42 bases, in frame from the first base. The germline V gene (reference sequence) supplies CDR1 SEHNR and CDR2 FQNEAQ. V loses 5 bases of germline sequence and J loses 6 bases, and the interval between the two ends is 17 bases. The data were obtained in a study of blood T cell repertoires in COVID-19 (dated by TCRdb to 2018 to 2021). Describing the broader study: Collaborator samples came from the United States, Italy and Spain and covered acute and convalescent phases of COVID-19. The repertoires were released in a freely available public database meant as a resource for research on the immune response to SARS-CoV-2. The prospective study material was composed of cDNA or gDNA derived from T cells, B-cell-depleted T cells, or PBMCs. Sample metadata almost always included a de-identified subject ID, COVID-19 status, age in years and sex. HLA class I and class II types, where available, came from metadata supplied by the sample provider rather than from assay-based typing. The dataset comprised deeply sampled blood TCRbeta repertoires from subjects exposed to, actively infected with, or recovered from COVID-19. Samples were obtained from the ongoing ImmuneRACE study (first 160 participants) and from 1,254 subjects provided by 6 global collaborators. Results the study describes overall, beyond this receptor: Clinical and demographic metadata were provided uncurated, with the amount varying by source and participant.

The chain joins TRBV7-9 to TRBJ2-7; TRBD1 could be the D gene, as 6 bases match. The receptor was derived from a man aged 55 to 70 with COVID-19, enrolled during active disease. Sequences were obtained from peripheral blood. The CDR3 region: CASSAGTHRGEQYF. In nucleotide form, the sequence is TGTGCCAGCAGCGCCGGGACACACCGGGGCGAGCAGTACTTC.